The 12 T cell receptor beta chains given below trace back to one sample, sequenced in a study of PD-1 blockade in mismatch repair-deficient tumors. Sequencing used immunoSEQ multiplex PCR; TCRdb keeps in-frame clones, though not all of them. The sample has about 84,000 clones, roughly 80% seen once; the top ten hold roughly 2.6%. The starting material was peripheral blood, obtained 12 weeks after starting pembrolizumab. The receptors here all came from an adult with mismatch repair-deficient cancer.

The chain couples TRBV27 to TRBJ2-1; perhaps TRBD2 as D (6 bases). CDR3 length equals 16 residues. Germline lookup yields CDR1 MNHEY and CDR2 SMNVEV (reference sequence). The V gene lost 5 bases and the J gene lost 6 bases, with 20 bases spanning the gap. The CDR3 loop is CASSVRVVGGSNEQFF. The CDR3, as DNA: TGTGCCAGCAGTGTACGGGTAGTTGGGGGGTCCAATGAGCAGTTCTTC.

V is TRBV29-1 and J is TRBJ2-5; TRBD2 matches at 10 bases. With V trimmed by 3 bases and J by 9 bases, 7 bases remained unmatched. Germline lookup yields CDR1 SQVTM and CDR2 ANQGSEA. CDR3 size: 13 residues. CDR3 nucleotides: TGCAGCGTTGACTTGTCTAGCGGGAGTCCCCAGTACTTC. Its protein is CSVDLSSGSPQYF. Looking up the rest from reference TRBV29-1 and TRBJ2-5 gives the full variable domain: SAVISQKPSRDICQRGTSLTIQCQVDSQVTMMFWYRQQPGQSLTLIATANQGSEATYESGFVIDKFPISRPNLTFSTLTVSNMSPEDSSIYLCSVDLSSGSPQYFGPGTRLLVL.

Ten or more counts support this clone. The chain recombines TRBV4-1 with TRBJ1-3; unclear D gene. The length of the CDR3 is 16 residues. From germline, CDR1 is MGHRA and CDR2 YSYEKL. Between the trimmed V and J ends, which lost 4 bases and 2 bases, there was a span of 15 bases. CDR3 protein: CASSPDDWVAGNTIYF. CDR3 bases: TGCGCCAGCAGCCCTGACGACTGGGTTGCTGGAAACACCATATATTTT.

The J gene is TRBJ1-5, the V gene TRBV7-8; D might be TRBD1 (6 bases). The CDR3 sequence is 14 residues long. Germline assignment: CDR1 SGHVS and CDR2 FQNEAQ. V was trimmed by 1 base and J by 7 bases, leaving 11 bases between them. CDR3 region: CASSLGGLRQPQHF. CDR3 coding DNA: TGTGCCAGCAGCTTAGGGGGGCTCCGGCAGCCCCAGCATTTT.

The chain employs TRBV7-2 and TRBJ1-1; D ambiguous. Trimming removed 5 bases from V and 1 base from J, with 8 bases in between. The CDR3 has 13 residues. Germline V gene data show CDR1 as SGHTA and CDR2 as FQGNSA. CDR3: CASSIRQNTEAFF. CDR3 nucleotide sequence: TGTGCCAGCAGCATACGACAGAACACTGAAGCTTTCTTT.

The rearrangement joins TRBV5-6 to TRBJ2-6; TRBD1 matches 9 bases. The germline CDR1 and CDR2 sequences are SGHDT and YYEEEE. The CDR3 has 18 residues. V trimming: 1 base; J trimming: 2 bases; junction bases outside the gene matches: 7. The CDR3 reads CASSLSQGASPGANVLTF. CDR3 DNA: TGTGCCAGCAGCTTGTCACAGGGGGCGAGTCCTGGGGCCAACGTCCTGACTTTC.

V is TRBV4-3 and J is TRBJ2-5, with TRBD2 as a possible D gene (6 bases). Between the trimmed V and J ends, which lost 4 bases and 4 bases, there was a span of 13 bases. The germline V gene has CDR1 LGHNA and CDR2 YSLEER. The CDR3 runs 14 residues. CDR3 DNA: TGCGCCAGCAGCCCGACTAGGATAAGAGAGACCCAGTACTTC. Encoded protein: CASSPTRIRETQYF.

The gene calls are TRBV7-2 and TRBJ1-2; D not certain. CDR3 length: 14 residues. V lost 2 bases, J lost 4 bases, and 11 bases lay in between. Germline CDR1 is SGHTA and CDR2 is FQGNSA. The CDR3 protein is CASSLPTSSYGYTF. The DNA for the CDR3 is TGTGCCAGCAGCTTACCCACGTCGAGCTATGGCTACACCTTC.

This clone was counted a few times. The junction differs from germline at one of its ends, possibly a read error. The rearrangement uses TRBV5-1 and TRBJ2-7; the match to TRBD2 covers 12 bases. The germline CDR1 and CDR2 sequences are SGHRS and YFSETQ. The CDR3 length is 14 residues. CDR3 protein: CASSFGTSGYEQYF. The CDR3 coding sequence is TGTGCCAGCAGCTTCGGGACTAGCGGGTACGAGCAGTACTTC. Full variable domain (rest looked up from reference TRBV5-1 and TRBJ2-7): KAGVTQTPRYLIKTRGQQVTLSCSPISGHRSVSWYQQTPGQGLQFLFEYFSETQRNKGNFPGRFSGRQFSNSRSEMNVSTLELGDSALYLCASSFGTSGYEQYFGPGTRLTVT.

This clone was seen a handful of times. The CDR3 DNA sequence: TGCGCCAGCAGGGGGGTGACCGGGGAGCTGTTTTTT. This gives the protein CASRGVTGELFF. This chain joins TRBV5-1 and TRBJ2-2; D tentatively reads TRBD1 or TRBD2 (5 bases each). Trimming pared 5 bases from V and 5 bases from J, leaving 7 bases between. The CDR3 length is 12 residues. Per germline, CDR1 SGHRS and CDR2 YFSETQ.

The chain carries TRBV5-4 and TRBJ2-5; TRBD2 agrees at 11 bases. The CDR3 consists of 18 residues. CDR1 SGHNT and CDR2 YYREEE come from the germline V gene (reference sequence). Trimming took 2 bases from V and 4 from J; bases not matched to a gene: 13. The CDR3 is CASSLGGNSGRAGETQYF. The DNA of the CDR3 is TGTGCCAGCAGCTTAGGTGGGAATAGCGGGAGGGCCGGAGAGACCCAGTACTTC.

This clone was observed once. V usage is TRBV27 and J usage is TRBJ2-7; 16 positions agree with TRBD2. J gave up 6 bases and V 3 bases, and 5 bases lay outside the gene matches. This CDR3 has 16 amino acids. CDR1 and CDR2 from the germline V gene are MNHEY and SMNVEV (reference sequence). The CDR3 here is CASSFSGTSGRGEQYF. The DNA of the CDR3 is TGTGCCAGCAGTTTTTCCGGGACTAGCGGGAGGGGCGAGCAGTACTTC.